The 14 T cell receptor beta chains presented below share a single source sample, sequenced in a study of cytomegalovirus exposure and HLA in healthy donors. Both 60 Vbeta primers and 13 Jbeta primers went into the PCR. Generated by immunoSEQ multiplex PCR, the TCRdb table keeps only in-frame clones and is missing some. In the table there are tens of thousands of clones, more than 90% of which are singletons. Sequencing was done on a sample of PBMCs. Every receptor here comes from a woman under 30 in good health and CMV-seronegative.

The V and J genes are TRBV30 and TRBJ2-1, with 14 bases aligning to TRBD2. J was trimmed by 12 bases and V by 2 bases; bases with no gene match: 6. CDR3 length: 14 residues. The V gene's germline CDR1 is GTSNPN and CDR2 SVGIG (reference sequence). As DNA, the CDR3 is TGTGCCTGGAGTCCCGGACTAGCGGGAGGCTGGCAGTTCTTC. This translates into CAWSPGLAGGWQFF. The full variable domain, completed using reference TRBV30 and TRBJ2-1, is SQTIHQWPATLVQPVGSPLSLECTVEGTSNPNLYWYRQAAGRGLQLLFYSVGIGQISSEVPQNLSASRPQDRQFILSSKKLLLSDSGFYLCAWSPGLAGGWQFFGPGTRLTVL.

This clone appeared a single time. The chain carries TRBV7-2 and TRBJ2-1; 7 bases fit TRBD1. The germline V gene encodes CDR1 SGHTA and CDR2 FQGNSA. V shed 5 bases and J 0 bases; nucleotides not matched to a gene: 7. The CDR3 consists of 16 residues. The CDR3, as DNA: TGTGCCAGCAGCCCTAGGGGGCTTCCCTCCTACAATGAGCAGTTCTTC. Translated, it gives CASSPRGLPSYNEQFF.

This chain uses TRBV4-1 with TRBJ2-2, with TRBD1 matching 8 bases. CDR3 length equals 15 residues. J lost 6 bases, V lost 1 base, and 4 bases had no gene match. Germline CDR1 and CDR2: MGHRA and YSYEKL. CDR3 sequence (DNA): TGCGCCAGCAGCCAAGGACAGGGGTGGTCCGGGGAGCTGTTTTTT. Residues: CASSQGQGWSGELFF.

The chain recombines TRBV28 with TRBJ1-4, with 8 bases lining up with TRBD1. Germline trimming cut 7 bases from V and 8 bases from J; bases unmatched to any gene: 12. The CDR3 runs to 15 residues. Germline V gene sequence: CDR1 MDHEN, CDR2 SYDVKM. The CDR3 loop reads CASNRRDRNYEKLFF. The CDR3 DNA sequence: TGTGCCAGCAACCGTAGGGACAGGAATTACGAAAAACTGTTTTTT.

This chain connects TRBV4-3 to TRBJ2-1; 7 positions match TRBD2. The CDR3 is 15 residues long. Germline values: CDR1 LGHNA, CDR2 YSLEER. After removal of 0 bases from V and 8 bases from J, the junction contained 7 bases not matched to a gene. The DNA for the CDR3 is TGCGCCAGCAGCCAAGAGTCAGCGGGGATATATGAGCAGTTCTTC. This sequence encodes CASSQESAGIYEQFF.

The J gene is TRBJ1-2, the V gene TRBV6-4; a weak D match, TRBD1 (5 bases). CDR3 size: 14 residues. Germline loops: CDR1 MRHNA, CDR2 SNTAGT. V was trimmed by 0 bases and J by 4 bases, leaving 9 bases between them. CDR3 coding DNA: TGTGCCAGCAGTGACTCAGGGGCCGGCTATGGCTACACCTTC. The encoded protein is CASSDSGAGYGYTF.

The chain uses TRBV7-6 and TRBJ2-2; TRBD2 matches at 10 bases. V lost 4 bases to trimming and J lost 7 bases; unmatched junction nucleotides: 6. Germline CDR1 reads SGHVS; CDR2 reads FNYEAQ. This CDR3 contains 15 residues. This chain's CDR3 is CASSWSGRGNGELFF. Here the CDR3 DNA reads TGTGCCAGCAGCTGGAGCGGGAGGGGGAACGGGGAGCTGTTTTTT.

The V gene is TRBV29-1, the J gene TRBJ1-3; TRBD1 matches 9 bases. The CDR3 is 13 amino acids. Per germline, CDR1 SQVTM and CDR2 ANQGSEA. V was clipped by 4 bases and J by 4 bases; unmatched bases: 2. This CDR3 reads CSVGDRAGNTIYF. CDR3 sequence (DNA): TGCAGCGTTGGGGACAGGGCCGGAAACACCATATATTTT.

The chain has TRBV7-9 and TRBJ2-2, with 9 positions matching TRBD2. The CDR3 is 18 amino acids. From germline, CDR1 is SEHNR and CDR2 FQNEAQ (reference sequence). V gave up 2 bases and J gave up 0 bases; unmatched junction bases: 7. As DNA, the CDR3 is TGTGCCAGCAGCTTATACGCCCTAGCGGGACCGAACACCGGGGAGCTGTTTTTT. It specifies CASSLYALAGPNTGELFF.

The rearrangement uses TRBV19 and TRBJ1-1, with TRBD1 as a possible D gene (5 bases). The CDR3 has 15 amino acids. From germline, CDR1 is LNHDA and CDR2 SQIVND (reference sequence). V lost 4 bases and J lost 0, with 12 bases in between. The chain's CDR3 is CASSTSGWMNTEAFF. CDR3 coding DNA: TGTGCCAGTAGTACTTCAGGGTGGATGAACACTGAAGCTTTCTTT.

Only a few counts were recorded for this clone. The chain combines TRBV28 with TRBJ2-3; no reliable D call. CDR1 and CDR2 (germline): MDHEN, SYDVKM. CDR3 length: 16 residues. Trimming took off 5 bases at V and 2 bases at J, with 17 bases between the two ends. As DNA, the CDR3 is TGTGCCAGCAGTCGAGAGAATGGTCTATTCACAGATACGCAGTATTTT. It encodes CASSRENGLFTDTQYF.

The table lists this clone with a few counts. The chain recombines TRBV20-1 with TRBJ2-5; the D gene is possibly TRBD1 (6 bases). The CDR3 contains 11 residues. Trimming left V 6 bases short and J 4 bases short, with 9 bases between. Germline V gene lookup returns CDR1 DFQATT and CDR2 SNEGSKA (reference sequence). CDR3: CSAEGGETQYF. CDR3 nucleotide sequence: TGCAGTGCCGAAGGGGGAGAGACCCAGTACTTC.

The rearrangement joins TRBV19 to TRBJ2-3; possibly TRBD2 for D (6 bases). The CDR3 runs to 14 residues. V lost 8 bases to trimming and J lost 2 bases, with 14 bases between them. Germline CDR1 reads LNHDA; CDR2 reads SQIVND (reference sequence). CDR3: CASSTSFYTDTQYF. The CDR3, as DNA: TGTGCCAGTTCCACTAGCTTTTACACAGATACGCAGTATTTT.

V and J are TRBV5-6 and TRBJ2-3, with D tentatively TRBD2 (6 bases). The CDR3 length is 16 residues. With 4 bases removed from V and 2 bases from J, the gap between germline ends came to 17 bases. Germline V gene lookup returns CDR1 SGHDT and CDR2 YYEEEE. Here the CDR3 reads CASSGLRDWITDTQYF. The CDR3 DNA reads TGTGCCAGCAGCGGACTCCGGGACTGGATCACAGATACGCAGTATTTT.